Listed here are 2 T cell receptor beta chains from one sample, sequenced in a study of blood T cells in healthy people across ages. A J-beta primer mix and a sample-barcoded 5' primer were used in a second PCR of about 7 to 12 cycles. Via MiXCR, TCRdb re-called the 5' RACE reads, giving one row per CDR3 protein. Among roughly 1,500,000 distinct CDR3 sequences listed, roughly a third were seen once. The specimen sequenced was blood. These receptors came from a woman aged 25 to 39 in good health.

This clonotype was seen repeatedly, ten times or more. The J gene is TRBJ2-7, the V gene TRBV5-5; weak D call: TRBD1 (6 bases). Trimming took 5 bases from V and 7 from J, leaving 13 bases between them. Germline CDR1 reads SGHKS; CDR2 reads YYEKEE (reference sequence). This CDR3 has 12 residues. This CDR3 reads CASSLPRGEQYF. The CDR3 DNA reads as TGTGCCAGCAGTTTGCCAAGGGGGGAGCAGTACTTC.

This clonotype was seen ten or more times. The chain is built from TRBV7-6 and TRBJ2-7; D possibly matches TRBD1 or TRBD2 (5 bases each). V was trimmed by 3 bases and J by 0 bases, leaving 9 bases between them. Germline loops: CDR1 SGHVS, CDR2 FNYEAQ. This CDR3 has 14 residues. The CDR3 region is CASSLGPLSYEQYF. The CDR3 region has the DNA TGTGCCAGCAGCTTGGGACCCCTCTCCTACGAGCAGTACTTC.